What follows are 31 T cell receptor beta chains derived from one specimen sequenced in a study of post-analysis software for immune sequencing data (dated by TCRdb to the mid-2010s). Antigen specificity for these receptors is unknown. Points the paper makes about the study in general: A handful of TRBV segments, including TRBV5-6, TRBV5-1 and TRBV20-1, were significantly more frequent in patients than controls.

Library construction relied on PCR. These reads were obtained on an Illumina HiSeq 2500. Unique molecular identifiers were incorporated into TCR beta cDNA libraries to reduce PCR and sequencing biases. Using fastp at Q25 and MiXCR, TCRdb reprocessed the public reads and kept productive beta chains. Every CDR3 protein is listed once, alongside the most common genes and DNA of its rows. The sample yields roughly 700,000 distinct CDR3 sequences; roughly 27% were counted once. Clones ranked in the top ten supply more than 0.55% of the sample. What was sequenced was blood. These receptors came from a girl under 18 with multiple sclerosis.

The sample holds a few counts of this clonotype. This chain connects TRBV12-3 or TRBV12-4 to TRBJ1-1; D is uncertain. Deletions cut 6 bases from V and 4 bases from J, with 18 bases between. The CDR3 length is 15 residues. The CDR3, as DNA: TGTGCCAGCAGCCCTGGTAGTGCCCGGGGCACTGAAGCTTTCTTT. Protein: CASSPGSARGTEAFF.

The V call is TRBV5-5, the J call TRBJ1-6, with unresolved D. V lost 10 bases and J 8 bases, leaving 19 bases between the germline ends. Germline assignment: CDR1 SGHKS and CDR2 YYEKEE (reference sequence). The length of the CDR3 is 14 residues. CDR3 sequence reads: CASHFPERHSPLHF. The CDR3 region has the DNA TGTGCCTCGCACTTTCCGGAGCGCCATTCACCCCTCCACTTT.

This clonotype was counted many times. The rearrangement links TRBV7-2 to TRBJ2-3, with 8 bases matching TRBD2. The CDR3 has 16 residues. Germline V CDR1 and CDR2: SGHTA, FQGNSA. V lost 6 bases and J lost 2; bases outside the gene matches: 10. The CDR3 bases are TGTGCCAGCAGGGCATCACAAGCGGGAGTCACAGATACGCAGTATTTT. Residues: CASRASQAGVTDTQYF. Supplemented by reference TRBV7-2 and TRBJ2-3, the full variable domain reads GAGVSQSPSNKVTEKGKDVELRCDPISGHTALYWYRQSLGQGLEFLIYFQGNSAPDKSGLPSDRFSAERTGGSVSTLTIQRTQQEDSAVYLCASRASQAGVTDTQYFGPGTRLTVL.

This clonotype was detected only a few times. V usage is TRBV3-1 and J usage is TRBJ2-3; D gene unclear. Trimming removed 2 bases at V and 1 base at J, with 10 bases between. The CDR3 runs 15 residues. From germline, CDR1 is LGHDT and CDR2 YNNKEL (reference sequence). For the CDR3, the DNA is TGTGCCAGCAGCCAACCCGGACCTGGCACAGATACGCAGTATTTT. The encoded protein is CASSQPGPGTDTQYF.

The chain carries TRBV20-1 and TRBJ2-7, with 11 bases matching TRBD2. Germline loops: CDR1 DFQATT, CDR2 SNEGSKA (reference sequence). With V trimmed by 3 bases and J by 7 bases, 11 bases remained unmatched. The CDR3 consists of 15 residues. CDR3 sequence reads: CSARTGTSGLGEQYF. CDR3 nucleotide sequence: TGCAGTGCTAGGACCGGGACTAGCGGATTGGGGGAGCAGTACTTC.

This chain links TRBV3-1 with TRBJ2-1, with 7 bases aligning to TRBD2. The J segment lost 3 bases and the V segment lost 5 bases, leaving 10 bases of the junction unmatched. The CDR3 loop spans 16 amino acids. Germline V gives CDR1 LGHDT, CDR2 YNNKEL (reference sequence). CDR3 residues: CASSTVSREFYNEQFF. As DNA, the CDR3 is TGTGCCAGCAGCACAGTTTCGCGGGAGTTCTACAATGAGCAGTTCTTC.

J is TRBJ2-5 and V is TRBV11-2; the match to TRBD2 covers 7 bases. Germline V CDR1 and CDR2: SGHAT, FQNNGV. The length of the CDR3 is 13 residues. Unmatched junction bases numbered 11, after V lost 5 bases and J lost 11 bases. The CDR3 region is CASSPATRRGQYF. Here the CDR3 DNA reads TGTGCCAGCAGCCCCGCGACTAGGCGGGGGCAGTACTTC.

The chain couples TRBV10-3 to TRBJ2-3; D is perhaps TRBD1 (6 bases). With 8 bases removed from V and 3 bases from J, the gap between germline ends came to 9 bases. The CDR3 loop spans 12 amino acids. Germline assignment: CDR1 ENHRY and CDR2 SYGVKD. CDR3 DNA: TGTGCCATCGCAGGGGAAACAGATACGCAGTATTTT. It yields the protein CAIAGETDTQYF.

The V and J genes are TRBV7-6 and TRBJ1-4, with a tentative D call TRBD1 (5 bases). The CDR3 is 15 residues long. The V and J ends lost 3 bases and 2 bases respectively, with 10 bases between them. The germline gives CDR1 SGHVS, CDR2 FNYEAQ. Here the CDR3 reads CASSFSDSTNEKLFF. The CDR3 DNA is TGTGCCAGCAGCTTTTCCGACAGTACTAATGAAAAACTGTTTTTT.

Notes on this clonotype: This sequence may be a read error, since a much larger clone differs from it by one base. The rearrangement links TRBV7-9 to TRBJ1-5, with D perhaps TRBD1 (6 bases). Germline-derived CDR1 and CDR2 are SEHNR and FQNEAQ (reference sequence). The length of the CDR3 is 14 residues. Deletions cut 6 bases from V and 0 bases from J, with 9 bases between. The CDR3 reads CASSWDNSNQPQHF. CDR3 sequence (DNA): TGTGCCAGCAGTTGGGACAATAGCAATCAGCCCCAGCATTTT.

The J gene is TRBJ1-5, the V gene TRBV4-1, with 7 bases lining up with TRBD1. V was pared by 3 bases and J by 5 bases, with 10 bases of the junction left unmatched. The CDR3 sequence is 16 residues long. CDR1 is MGHRA, CDR2 YSYEKL, per germline. Written as DNA, the CDR3 is TGCGCCAGCAGCCAGACTCGGGACAGCCATTATCAGCCCCAGCATTTT. Translation: CASSQTRDSHYQPQHF.

The rearrangement uses TRBV7-2 and TRBJ1-2; D possibly corresponds to TRBD1 (5 bases). Looked up from germline, CDR1 is SGHTA and CDR2 is FQGNSA. V dropped 7 bases and J dropped 1 base, with 16 bases sitting between them. CDR3 size: 15 residues. The CDR3 sequence is CASKPPGGINYGYTF. The CDR3 DNA is TGTGCCAGCAAGCCGCCGGGGGGGATTAACTATGGCTACACCTTC. The variable domain in full, with the rest retrieved from reference TRBV7-2 and TRBJ1-2, is GAGVSQSPSNKVTEKGKDVELRCDPISGHTALYWYRQSLGQGLEFLIYFQGNSAPDKSGLPSDRFSAERTGGSVSTLTIQRTQQEDSAVYLCASKPPGGINYGYTFGSGTRLTVV.

The rearrangement links TRBV24-1 to TRBJ2-1, with D perhaps matching TRBD1 (6 bases). Deletions cut 9 bases from V and 4 bases from J, with 15 bases between. The length of the CDR3 is 14 residues. Germline-derived CDR1 and CDR2 are KGHDR and SFDVKD. The CDR3 is CATRSGDSYNEQFF. DNA for the CDR3: TGTGCCACCCGATCAGGGGATTCGTACAATGAGCAGTTCTTC.

This clonotype was seen a handful of times. In DNA form, the CDR3 reads TGTGCCAGCAGGACAAACAGTAATTCACCCCTCCACTTT. Translating it yields CASRTNSNSPLHF. The chain has TRBV6-5 and TRBJ1-6; D is unresolved. Trimming shortened V by 6 bases and J by 6 bases, and 9 bases separated the two germline ends. The germline gives CDR1 MNHEY, CDR2 SVGAGI. The CDR3 length is 13 residues.

Only a few counts were recorded for this clonotype. The chain employs TRBV4-3 and TRBJ2-7, with 8 bases matching TRBD1. This CDR3 spans 13 amino acids. V trimming: 4 bases; J trimming: 7 bases; junction bases outside the gene matches: 6. The germline V gene encodes CDR1 LGHNA and CDR2 YSLEER. CDR3 in DNA: TGCGCCAGCAGCCGGGACAGGACGAGGGAGCAGTACTTC. Residues: CASSRDRTREQYF.

The chain recombines TRBV12-5 with TRBJ1-2, with D unclear. The CDR3 runs to 14 residues. Per the germline V gene, CDR1 is LGHNT and CDR2 is FRNRAP. Trimming pared 2 bases from V and 3 bases from J, leaving 10 bases between. The CDR3: CASGLWGAYYGYTF. CDR3 in DNA: TGTGCTAGTGGTTTGTGGGGAGCCTACTATGGCTACACCTTC.

The chain joins TRBV10-1 to TRBJ2-6, with TRBD2 as a possible D gene (5 bases). Germline CDR1 WNHNN, CDR2 SYGVQD (reference sequence). The ends were cut back, 6 bases at V and 0 bases at J, with 12 bases in the middle. The CDR3 extends over 16 amino acids. CDR3 nucleotide sequence: TGCGCCAGCAGCCGAGGGTCCGGCTCTGGGGCCAACGTCCTGACTTTC. This encodes CASSRGSGSGANVLTF.

The gene calls are TRBV20-1 and TRBJ2-5; 12 positions match TRBD2. The CDR3 runs to 14 residues. The V and J ends lost 6 bases and 2 bases, in that order; junction bases with no gene match: 4. Germline V gene sequence: CDR1 DFQATT, CDR2 SNEGSKA (reference sequence). The CDR3 sequence: CSAETSGGQETQYF. The CDR3 DNA sequence: TGCAGTGCGGAGACTAGCGGGGGACAAGAGACCCAGTACTTC.

This chain connects TRBV11-3 to TRBJ2-5; a weak D match, TRBD2 (6 bases). The CDR3 is made up of 15 amino acids. The V end was cut by 5 bases, the J end by 5 bases, with 18 bases between. From germline, CDR1 is SGHNT and CDR2 YENEEA. This CDR3 reads CASSPGLPSGETQYF. The CDR3 DNA is TGTGCCAGCAGCCCGGGACTCCCTTCGGGCGAGACCCAGTACTTC.

Ten or more counts support this clonotype. This chain uses TRBV28 with TRBJ1-2; D gene uncertain. V lost 2 bases to trimming and J lost 0 bases, with 4 bases between them. Germline V gene lookup returns CDR1 MDHEN and CDR2 SYDVKM. The CDR3 has 13 residues. CDR3 DNA: TGTGCCAGCAGTTTAGCTACTAACTATGGCTACACCTTC. This gives the protein CASSLATNYGYTF.

This clonotype turned up a few times. This chain links TRBV28 with TRBJ2-7, with a tentative D call TRBD2 (7 bases). The CDR3 loop spans 15 amino acids. The germline gives CDR1 MDHEN, CDR2 SYDVKM. The ends were cut back, 6 bases at V and 1 base at J, with 16 bases in the middle. Here the CDR3 reads CASSLRGRGSYEQYF. CDR3 nucleotide sequence: TGTGCCAGCAGCCTAAGGGGGAGGGGATCCTACGAGCAGTACTTC.

This clonotype was detected a few times. The rearrangement joins TRBV12-3 or TRBV12-4 to TRBJ2-1, with a possible D match to TRBD2 (5 bases). CDR3 length: 15 residues. V lost 5 bases and J 3 bases, leaving 14 bases between the germline ends. The CDR3 reads CASSTQSDYYNEQFF. CDR3 in DNA: TGTGCCAGCAGTACCCAAAGCGACTACTACAATGAGCAGTTCTTC.

The rearrangement uses TRBV27 and TRBJ1-5, with TRBD1 as a possible D gene (6 bases). CDR1 and CDR2 from the germline V gene are MNHEY and SMNVEV (reference sequence). The CDR3 covers 18 residues. Trimming took off 4 bases at V and 3 bases at J, with 22 bases between the two ends. This CDR3 is CASSSTRGGGEDNQPQHF. CDR3 coding DNA: TGTGCCAGCAGTTCCACGAGGGGGGGCGGAGAGGACAATCAGCCCCAGCATTTT.

The rearrangement joins TRBV12-3 or TRBV12-4 to TRBJ2-3; D perhaps matches TRBD1 (5 bases). The CDR3 covers 14 residues. V was trimmed by 5 bases and J by 3 bases, leaving 12 bases between them. Here the CDR3 reads CASSPGPGTDTQYF. CDR3 DNA sequence: TGTGCCAGCAGTCCTGGACCAGGGACAGATACGCAGTATTTT.

Of note for this clonotype: An end of the junction does not agree with germline; a read error may underlie this. The J gene is TRBJ2-1, the V gene TRBV27, with a possible D match to TRBD1 (6 bases). The DNA end favors TRBJ2-7, so the J call may be wrong. The CDR3 length is 15 residues. Germline lookup yields CDR1 MNHEY and CDR2 SMNVEV (reference sequence). CDR3 sequence: CAGSSRGIWDNEQYF. CDR3 nucleotides: TGTGCCGGCAGTTCCAGGGGCATTTGGGACAATGAGCAGTACTTC.

The genes are TRBV11-2 and TRBJ1-2; D remains ambiguous. The germline V gene encodes CDR1 SGHAT and CDR2 FQNNGV. This CDR3 is built from 12 residues. The germline V and J ends were trimmed by 4 bases and 2 bases, with 5 bases remaining between them. The CDR3 spells CASSSRNYGYTF. The CDR3 nucleotides read TGTGCCAGCAGCTCTAGGAACTATGGCTACACCTTC.

This rearrangement joins TRBV20-1 to TRBJ2-7; D unclear. This CDR3 spans 12 amino acids. Germline loops: CDR1 DFQATT, CDR2 SNEGSKA (reference sequence). The V and J ends lost 6 bases and 5 bases respectively, with 14 bases between them. CDR3 DNA: TGCAGTGCCCGAGAGGACGCCAACGAGCAGTACTTC. Translation: CSAREDANEQYF.

The J gene is TRBJ2-6, the V gene TRBV20-1, with TRBD2 identical over 7 bases. CDR3 size: 17 residues. Trimming at V came to 0 bases and at J to 4 bases, leaving 9 bases not matched to a gene. Germline V CDR1 and CDR2: DFQATT, SNEGSKA (reference sequence). In DNA, the CDR3 is TGCAGTGCTAGAGATTTTGGGGGGGTGACCGGGGCCAACGTCCTGACTTTC. Translated, it gives CSARDFGGVTGANVLTF.

This clonotype was seen more than once but under ten times. The chain combines TRBV7-2 with TRBJ2-1, with TRBD2 matching over 8 bases. The J segment lost 9 bases and the V segment lost 0 bases, leaving 16 bases of the junction unmatched. Germline V CDR1 and CDR2: SGHTA, FQGNSA. This CDR3 has 18 amino acids. The CDR3 is CASSLAGPSGFTTGEQFF. CDR3 sequence (DNA): TGTGCCAGCAGCTTAGCGGGGCCTAGCGGGTTCACCACCGGTGAGCAGTTCTTC.

The CDR3 DNA is TGTGCCAGCAGCTTAGGGAATCTAGGGGTCTCAAACTATGGCTACACCTTC. As protein: CASSLGNLGVSNYGYTF. This chain joins TRBV7-2 and TRBJ1-2, with D perhaps TRBD1 (5 bases). Germline V gene lookup returns CDR1 SGHTA and CDR2 FQGNSA. The CDR3 consists of 17 residues. Deletions cut 1 base from V and 2 bases from J, with 17 bases between. The complete variable domain, with remaining parts taken from reference TRBV7-2 and TRBJ1-2, reads GAGVSQSPSNKVTEKGKDVELRCDPISGHTALYWYRQSLGQGLEFLIYFQGNSAPDKSGLPSDRFSAERTGGSVSTLTIQRTQQEDSAVYLCASSLGNLGVSNYGYTFGSGTRLTVV.

This clonotype was observed a handful of times. V is TRBV12-3 or TRBV12-4 and J is TRBJ2-1; 8 nucleotides line up with TRBD1. The CDR3 runs to 17 residues. V lost 6 bases, J lost 0 bases, and 10 bases stayed unmatched. Here the CDR3 DNA reads TGTGCCAGCAGCCCACCCGGGACAGGTCCCTCCTACAATGAGCAGTTCTTC. It encodes CASSPPGTGPSYNEQFF.